Here is one TCR beta chain with its context. Its antigen remains unknown. The data originate from a study of human T cells and chemical hapten exposure. Study information: Readings were taken at 6 days from patch tests that had applied 0.01% DPC to the upper back. The study's findings and limits: Relative to control repertoires, expanded TCRs gave rise to significantly more large CDR3 similarity clusters. TCRs exceeding a frequency of 1 in 1000 stayed unchanged under DPC sensitization.

TCRdb re-derived calls from the RACE reads in MiXCR, one entry per CDR3 protein. The sample has some 400,000 distinct CDR3 sequences; about 5.1% are singletons. Time point: pre-sensitization, week 0. Treatment denoted: therapeutic diphenylcyclopropenone sensitization with weekly scalp DPC. The CDR3 has 14 amino acids. Trimming at V came to 2 bases and at J to 6 bases, leaving 7 bases not matched to a gene. CDR1 and CDR2 from the germline V gene are MNHEY and SVGAGI. The receptor comes from a woman aged 50 to 60 with alopecia areata. Some clones in this sample may be carry-over from other donors' samples. The sequences come from whole blood, collected in connection with sensitization to the hapten diphenylcyclopropenone (DPC). The gene calls are TRBV6-5 and TRBJ2-7; 7 bases are shared with TRBD1. The CDR3 region has the DNA TGTGCCAGCAGTTACCGGCAGGGGGATTCCGAGCAGTACTTC. Translated, it gives CASSYRQGDSEQYF.